Presented here are 22 T cell receptor beta chains from one specimen sequenced in a study of cytomegalovirus exposure and HLA in healthy donors (dated 2017 in TCRdb). Receptors were amplified or captured by the immunoSEQ multiplex PCR assay. For the multiplex PCR, a mixture combining 60 forward primers for TCR Vbeta segments and 13 reverse primers for TCR Jbeta segments was used. TCRdb holds this immuneACCESS table with in-frame rearrangements only. Some clones are missing; in checked studies, unresolved V genes explain under half, and the rest has no known cause. For this sample there are about 100,000 clones; over 9% appear just once. Clones ranked in the top ten supply 5.5% to 7.5% of the sample. Sample: PBMCs. Receptor source: a man aged 35 to 55 in good health and CMV-seropositive.

The V and J genes are TRBV6-4 and TRBJ2-1, with 8 bases identical to TRBD2. Germline CDR1 and CDR2: MRHNA and SNTAGT. This CDR3 spans 14 amino acids. Trimming cost V 3 bases and J 6 bases; bases outside gene matches: 4. The CDR3 reads CASSEVSGINEQFF. The CDR3 DNA follows: TGTGCCAGCAGTGAGGTTAGCGGGATCAATGAGCAGTTCTTC.

In its sample, this clone was seen a few times. The rearrangement links TRBV28 to TRBJ1-2; 10 bases are shared with TRBD1. With V trimmed by 6 bases and J by 5 bases, 6 bases remained unmatched. The CDR3 has 14 amino acids. CDR1 and CDR2 from the germline V gene are MDHEN and SYDVKM. The CDR3 sequence is CASSRQGANYGYTF. The CDR3 DNA sequence: TGTGCCAGCAGCAGACAGGGGGCGAATTATGGCTACACCTTC.

The rearrangement links TRBV5-1 to TRBJ1-4, with 8 bases lining up with TRBD1. Germline V gene lookup returns CDR1 SGHRS and CDR2 YFSETQ. The CDR3 contains 14 residues. V was clipped by 4 bases and J by 5 bases; unmatched bases: 4. The CDR3 here is CASSNRGDNEKLFF. DNA of the CDR3: TGCGCCAGCAGCAACAGGGGGGACAATGAAAAACTGTTTTTT.

This clone was seen more than once but under ten times. J is TRBJ2-7 and V is TRBV29-1; possibly TRBD1 for D (6 bases). Per germline, CDR1 SQVTM and CDR2 ANQGSEA. The CDR3 contains 15 residues. CDR3 coding DNA: TGCAGTATCCAGGGGCGGACCGGAGGAGACTACGAGCAGTACTTC. Protein product: CSIQGRTGGDYEQYF.

The table lists this clone with a few counts. The chain joins TRBV14 to TRBJ1-2; the match to TRBD1 covers 7 bases. This CDR3 comprises 15 residues. From germline, CDR1 is SGHDN and CDR2 FVKESK. Trimming cost V 0 bases and J 8 bases; bases outside gene matches: 9. CDR3 in amino acids: CASSQDTGAGRGYTF. The CDR3 DNA sequence: TGTGCCAGCAGCCAAGACACAGGGGCCGGTCGGGGCTACACCTTC.

This clone was observed a handful of times. The rearrangement joins TRBV10-3 to TRBJ2-1, with 9 nucleotides matching TRBD1. This CDR3 region has 14 residues. Germline-derived CDR1 and CDR2 are ENHRY and SYGVKD. With 5 bases clipped from V and 8 bases from J, the junction kept 7 bases outside the gene matches. CDR3 sequence (DNA): TGTGCCATCAGTACGGACAGGGGAGGGCATGAGCAGTTCTTC. It translates to CAISTDRGGHEQFF.

This clone was recorded a few times. The rearrangement links TRBV29-1 to TRBJ1-1, with D possibly TRBD1 on 5 matching bases. Germline-derived CDR1 and CDR2 are SQVTM and ANQGSEA. V was trimmed by 4 bases and J by 1 base, leaving 13 bases between them. This CDR3 contains 14 residues. Here the CDR3 reads CSVAPDTTNTEAFF. In DNA, the CDR3 is TGCAGCGTTGCCCCGGACACCACGAACACTGAAGCTTTCTTT.

This rearrangement joins TRBV28 to TRBJ1-5, with 7 nucleotides matching TRBD1. The CDR3 runs to 15 residues. CDR1 and CDR2 (germline): MDHEN, SYDVKM. With V trimmed by 3 bases and J by 6 bases, 8 bases remained unmatched. Here the CDR3 DNA reads TGTGCCAGCAGTTTGTTCGCAGGGGGACTTCAGCCCCAGCATTTT. Translation: CASSLFAGGLQPQHF.

This clone was counted between two and nine times. This chain joins TRBV9 and TRBJ2-5, with 7 bases fitting TRBD2. This CDR3 region has 15 residues. V trimming: 2 bases; J trimming: 5 bases; junction bases outside the gene matches: 9. CDR1 is SGDLS and CDR2 is YYNGEE in the germline V gene. CDR3 sequence reads: CASSVGGNARETQYF. DNA for the CDR3: TGTGCCAGCAGCGTGGGGGGGAACGCCAGGGAGACCCAGTACTTC.

The J gene is TRBJ2-3, the V gene TRBV5-4; D remains unclear. With 3 bases removed from V and 1 base from J, the gap between germline ends came to 6 bases. The CDR3 has 13 residues. Germline lookup yields CDR1 SGHNT and CDR2 YYREEE (reference sequence). The CDR3 here is CASSSRGTDTQYF. The CDR3 DNA sequence: TGTGCCAGCAGCTCCCGGGGCACAGATACGCAGTATTTT. Supplemented by reference TRBV5-4 and TRBJ2-3, the full variable domain reads ETGVTQSPTHLIKTRGQQVTLRCSSQSGHNTVSWYQQALGQGPQFIFQYYREEENGRGNFPPRFSGLQFPNYSSELNVNALELDDSALYLCASSSRGTDTQYFGPGTRLTVL.

A few counts support this clone. The rearrangement links TRBV6-5 to TRBJ2-7; the match to TRBD1 covers 7 bases. Looked up from germline, CDR1 is MNHEY and CDR2 is SVGAGI. V was pared by 6 bases and J by 4 bases, with 9 bases of the junction left unmatched. This CDR3 comprises 14 residues. CDR3 sequence reads: CASSRQGEEYEQYF. In DNA form, the CDR3 reads TGTGCCAGCAGCCGACAGGGAGAGGAGTACGAGCAGTACTTC.

A few counts support this clone. The gene calls are TRBV7-9 and TRBJ2-5, with D uncertain. The J call is uncertain, as TRBJ2-7 better fits the DNA end. There are 14 residues in the CDR3. Germline V CDR1 and CDR2: SEHNR, FQNEAQ (reference sequence). CDR3 sequence: CASSRHGFPYEQYF. The CDR3 region has the DNA TGTGCCAGCAGCCGACACGGATTTCCCTACGAGCAGTACTTC.

This chain links TRBV9 with TRBJ2-7; TRBD1 agrees at 7 bases. Germline assignment: CDR1 SGDLS and CDR2 YYNGEE. The CDR3 length is 14 residues. J gave up 2 bases and V 3 bases, and 5 bases lay outside the gene matches. CDR3 region: CASSEGTATYEQYF. The CDR3 bases are TGTGCCAGCAGCGAAGGGACAGCCACCTACGAGCAGTACTTC.

This clone has just a few counts. The chain has TRBV6-1 and TRBJ2-7, with D perhaps matching TRBD1 (6 bases). Germline V gives CDR1 MNHNS, CDR2 SASEGT. The CDR3 is made up of 15 amino acids. The V end lost 6 bases, the J end lost 0 bases, and 15 bases lay between the germline ends. This chain's CDR3 is CASRNRAPSSYEQYF. In DNA form, the CDR3 reads TGTGCCAGCAGGAACAGGGCCCCCAGCTCCTACGAGCAGTACTTC.

This clone has more than one count but fewer than ten. This rearrangement joins TRBV29-1 to TRBJ2-7; the D gene is possibly TRBD1 (5 bases). Trimming took off 6 bases at V and 2 bases at J, with 14 bases between the two ends. From germline, CDR1 is SQVTM and CDR2 ANQGSEA. The CDR3 loop spans 13 amino acids. The CDR3 region has the DNA TGCAGCGTAGCGTCAGACAGAACCTACGAGCAGTACTTC. This sequence encodes CSVASDRTYEQYF.

This chain joins TRBV4-1 and TRBJ2-7, with D possibly being TRBD2 (5 bases). Germline V gene lookup returns CDR1 MGHRA and CDR2 YSYEKL. V lost 1 base and J lost 6, with 13 bases in between. The CDR3 loop spans 14 amino acids. The CDR3 is CASSQARGELEQYF. DNA for the CDR3: TGCGCCAGCAGCCAAGCCCGGGGAGAACTCGAGCAGTACTTC.

This clone was seen only a few times. The chain is built from TRBV28 and TRBJ2-4; 12 nucleotides align to TRBD2. The germline gives CDR1 MDHEN, CDR2 SYDVKM. This CDR3 contains 16 residues. After removal of 6 bases from V and 2 bases from J, the junction contained 5 bases not matched to a gene. CDR3: CASSSLAGGSKNIQYF. The CDR3 DNA reads TGTGCCAGCAGCTCGCTAGCGGGAGGGTCCAAAAACATTCAGTACTTC.

The chain carries TRBV29-1 and TRBJ2-1; 11 bases match TRBD2. The CDR3 is made up of 20 amino acids. Germline lookup yields CDR1 SQVTM and CDR2 ANQGSEA. The CDR3 region has the DNA TGCAGTTATAGCGGGAGGGCCTTTCGGAAAGTAAAGAGCTCCTACAATGAGCAGTTCTTC. It is translated as CSYSGRAFRKVKSSYNEQFF.

This chain uses TRBV19 with TRBJ2-5, with 9 bases that match TRBD1. In germline, CDR1 is LNHDA, CDR2 SQIVND (reference sequence). The CDR3 length is 14 residues. With V trimmed by 10 bases and J by 4 bases, 10 bases remained unmatched. CDR3 sequence reads: CATPGQGILETQYF. CDR3 nucleotides: TGTGCCACCCCGGGACAGGGAATCTTAGAGACCCAGTACTTC. Based on the CDR3 plus reference TRBV19 and TRBJ2-5, the full variable domain is DGGITQSPKYLFRKEGQNVTLSCEQNLNHDAMYWYRQDPGQGLRLIYYSQIVNDFQKGDIAEGYSVSREKKESFPLTVTSAQKNPTAFYLCATPGQGILETQYFGPGTRLLVL.

This chain joins TRBV9 and TRBJ1-2; TRBD1 matches at 10 bases. The V segment lost 3 bases and the J segment 4 bases; nucleotides outside the gene matches: 6. Germline CDR1 SGDLS, CDR2 YYNGEE. This CDR3 has 15 residues. The CDR3 reads CASSAGGQGSYGYTF. CDR3 nucleotides: TGTGCCAGCAGCGCGGGGGGACAGGGGTCCTATGGCTACACCTTC.

This clone was counted a few times. This chain connects TRBV21-1 to TRBJ2-5; TRBD2 was called by the table and not checked on the DNA. TRBV21-1 is a documented pseudogene. The length of the CDR3 is 21 residues. The CDR3 region is CASSKAVPHQLTSGREETQYF. CDR3 DNA sequence: TGTGCCAGCAGCAAAGCCGTACCCCACCAACTAACTAGCGGGAGGGAAGAGACCCAGTACTTC.

This clone was observed a handful of times. CDR3 residues: CASSPPNPGAGNTIYF. The CDR3 bases are TGTGCCAGCTCACCACCTAATCCAGGGGCAGGAAACACCATATATTTT. J is TRBJ1-3 and V is TRBV18, with D maybe TRBD1 (6 bases). Germline values: CDR1 KGHSH, CDR2 LQKENI. CDR3 length equals 16 residues. Trimming shortened V by 0 bases and J by 4 bases, and 13 bases separated the two germline ends.